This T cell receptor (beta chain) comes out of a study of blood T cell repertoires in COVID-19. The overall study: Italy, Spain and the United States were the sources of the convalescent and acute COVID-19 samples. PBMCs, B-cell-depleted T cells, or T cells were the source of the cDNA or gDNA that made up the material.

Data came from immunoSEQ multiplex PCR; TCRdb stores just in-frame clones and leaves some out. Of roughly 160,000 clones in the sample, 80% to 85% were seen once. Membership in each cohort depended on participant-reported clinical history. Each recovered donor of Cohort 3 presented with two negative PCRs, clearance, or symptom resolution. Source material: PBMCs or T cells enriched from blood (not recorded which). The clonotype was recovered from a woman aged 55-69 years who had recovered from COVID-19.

The CDR3 protein is CASSSLYEPQHF. In nucleotides, the CDR3 is TGTGCCAGCAGTTCCCTTTATGAGCCCCAGCATTTT. This chain joins TRBV12-3 or TRBV12-4 and TRBJ1-5; D is unresolved. V dropped 4 bases and J dropped 8 bases, with 9 bases sitting between them. CDR3 length equals 12 residues.